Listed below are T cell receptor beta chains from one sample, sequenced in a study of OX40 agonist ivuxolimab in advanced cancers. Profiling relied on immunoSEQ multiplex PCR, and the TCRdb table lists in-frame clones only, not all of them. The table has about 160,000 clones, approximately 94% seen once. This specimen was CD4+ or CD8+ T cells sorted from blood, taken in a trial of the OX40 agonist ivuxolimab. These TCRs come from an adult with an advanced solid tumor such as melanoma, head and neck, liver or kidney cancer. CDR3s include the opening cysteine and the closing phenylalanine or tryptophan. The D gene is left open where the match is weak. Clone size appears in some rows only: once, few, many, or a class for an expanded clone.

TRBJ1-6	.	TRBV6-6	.	TGTGCCAGCAGTTCACTGTTCAGCTCCTATAATTCACCCCTCCACTTT	CASSSLFSSYNSPLHF
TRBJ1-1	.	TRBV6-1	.	TGTGCCAGCAGTGAAGGAACAGACATGAACACTGAAGCTTTCTTT	CASSEGTDMNTEAFF
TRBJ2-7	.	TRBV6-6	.	TGTGCCAGCAGTCCCCGGGTGGGCTCCTACGAGCAGTACTTC	CASSPRVGSYEQYF
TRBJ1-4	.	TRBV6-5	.	TGTGCCAGCAGCTCTACCGGGGGCGGTGAAAAACTGTTTTTT	CASSSTGGGEKLFF
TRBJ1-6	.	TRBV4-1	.	TGCGCCAGCAGCCAAGAAGGGGGGCCTTATAATTCACCCCTCCACTTT	CASSQEGGPYNSPLHF
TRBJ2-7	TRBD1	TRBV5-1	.	TGCGCCAGCCTTAATCCGGGACAGGGTCTTTTCGGGCAGTACTTC	CASLNPGQGLFGQYF
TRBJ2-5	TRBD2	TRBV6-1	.	TGTGCCAGCAGTGAAAACGGCGGGAGGGAGACCCAGTACTTC	CASSENGGRETQYF
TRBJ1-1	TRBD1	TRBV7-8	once	TGTGCCAGCAGCCAAAGGGGGCAGGGCACTGAAGCTTTCTTT	CASSQRGQGTEAFF
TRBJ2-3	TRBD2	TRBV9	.	TGTGCCAGCAGCGCCACTAGCGGGGGGATCACAGATACGCAGTATTTT	CASSATSGGITDTQYF
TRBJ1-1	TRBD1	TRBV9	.	TGTGCCAGCAGCGCTTCCCGGGACAGGACGCTTATGAACACTGAAGCTTTCTTT	CASSASRDRTLMNTEAFF
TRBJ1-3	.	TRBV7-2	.	TGTGCCAGCGCGAGGCAGAACACCATATATTTT	CASARQNTIYF
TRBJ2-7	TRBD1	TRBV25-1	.	TGTGCCAGCAGTGCATATGGGACAGACTACGAGCAGTACTTC	CASSAYGTDYEQYF
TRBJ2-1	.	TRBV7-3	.	TGTGCCAGCAGCTCGCCCGGCGGGACCCTCCTAGTAGTACCGACCCTGAAAGAGCAGTTCTTC	CASSSPGGTLLVVPTLKEQFF
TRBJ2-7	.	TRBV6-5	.	TGTGCCAGCAGTTACTTGATGGCGGGGGAGCAGTACTTC	CASSYLMAGEQYF
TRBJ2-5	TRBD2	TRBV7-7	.	TGTGCCAGCAGCCAGGGACTAGCGGGGGGGCAAGAGACCCAGTACTTC	CASSQGLAGGQETQYF
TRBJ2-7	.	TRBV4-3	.	TGCGCCAGCAGCCAAGAGGGAGCACTTACCTACGAGCAGTACTTC	CASSQEGALTYEQYF
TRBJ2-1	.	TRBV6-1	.	TGTGCCAGCAATTACGAAGGGCGAGAGCAGTTCTTC	CASNYEGREQFF
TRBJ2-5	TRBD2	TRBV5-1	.	TGCGCCAGCAGCTGGCCGGGACTAGAGGAAGAGACCCAGTACTTC	CASSWPGLEEETQYF
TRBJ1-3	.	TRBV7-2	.	TGTGCCAGCAGCTTAGTAGCAGGCGGCTCTGGAAACACCATATATTTT	CASSLVAGGSGNTIYF
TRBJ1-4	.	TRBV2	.	TGTGCCAGCAGTTTACAGGGAAGGCGAGGAAAACTGTTTTTT	CASSLQGRRGKLFF
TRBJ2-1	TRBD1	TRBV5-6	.	TGTGCCAGCAGCTTGGGACAGGGGGCCGATGAGCAGTTCTTC	CASSLGQGADEQFF
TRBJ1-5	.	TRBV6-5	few	TGTGCCAGCGGGCGGGGGAGCAATCAGCCCCAGCATTTT	CASGRGSNQPQHF
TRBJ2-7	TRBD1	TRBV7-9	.	TGTGCCAGCAGCTCCCGGGACAGGGCCTACGAGCAGTACTTC	CASSSRDRAYEQYF
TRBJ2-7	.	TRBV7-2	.	TGTGCCAGCAGCCCATCGGGCCATTGGGGCCCCGAGCAGTACTTC	CASSPSGHWGPEQYF
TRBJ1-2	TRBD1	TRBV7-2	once	TGTGCCAGCAGAATACAGGGGGGTCGGTCTGGCTACACCTTC	CASRIQGGRSGYTF
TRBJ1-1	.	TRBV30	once	TGTGCCTGGACCCGGGGACCCACTGAAGCTTTCTTT	CAWTRGPTEAFF
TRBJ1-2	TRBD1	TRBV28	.	TGTGCCAGCAGTCTATCCGGGACAGGGGGGAACTATGGCTACACCTTC	CASSLSGTGGNYGYTF
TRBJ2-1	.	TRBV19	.	TGTGCCAGTAACCCAGATCTCTCCTACAATGAGCAGTTCTTC	CASNPDLSYNEQFF
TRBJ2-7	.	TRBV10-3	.	TGTGCCATCACTAACCTACTCGAGGGGGAGCAGTACTTC	CAITNLLEGEQYF
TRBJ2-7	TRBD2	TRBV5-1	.	TGCGCCAGCAGCTTAAGGCTAGCGGGAGTATACGAGCAGTACTTC	CASSLRLAGVYEQYF
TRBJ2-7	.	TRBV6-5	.	TGTGCCAGCAGCCGGGGGTACGAGCAGTACTTC	CASSRGYEQYF
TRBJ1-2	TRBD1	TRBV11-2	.	TGTGCCAGCAGCCCTTCCGGGACAGGAGGCGCTATGGGCTACACCTTC	CASSPSGTGGAMGYTF
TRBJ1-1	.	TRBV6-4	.	TGTGCCAGCAGACCTAAGGGACAGAACACTGAAGCTTTCTTT	CASRPKGQNTEAFF
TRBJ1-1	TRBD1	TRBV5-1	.	TGCGCCAGCAGCTTACAGGGGGCAGGCACTGAAGCTTTCTTT	CASSLQGAGTEAFF
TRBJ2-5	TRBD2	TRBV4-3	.	TGCGCCAGCAGCATCCGACTAGCGGGGGGTAAAGAGACCCAGTACTTC	CASSIRLAGGKETQYF
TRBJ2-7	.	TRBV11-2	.	TGTGCCAGCAGCTCCCCTACCAGGGACGGAAGACTACTACCCTACGAGCAGTACTTC	CASSSPTRDGRLLPYEQYF
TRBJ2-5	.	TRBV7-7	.	TGTGCCAGCAGCACATCCCAAGGAGAGACCCAGTACTTC	CASSTSQGETQYF
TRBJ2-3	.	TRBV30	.	TGTGCCTGGAGTGTACGGACTACAAGGGGGTCCGATACGCAGTATTTT	CAWSVRTTRGSDTQYF
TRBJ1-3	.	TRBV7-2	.	TGTGCCAGCAGCCCGGCGGGGCGAGGAAACACCATATATTTT	CASSPAGRGNTIYF
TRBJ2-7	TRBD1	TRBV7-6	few	TGTGCCAGCAGCCCCATGGGACAGGTGACCTCCTACGAGCAGTACTTC	CASSPMGQVTSYEQYF
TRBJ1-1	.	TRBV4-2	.	TGTGCCAGCAGCCCGGAGGTCCTGGCAGGGATAAACACTGAAGCTTTCTTT	CASSPEVLAGINTEAFF
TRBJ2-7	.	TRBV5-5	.	TGTGCCAGCAGCTTGCGGGGGGCTGACGAGCAGTACTTC	CASSLRGADEQYF
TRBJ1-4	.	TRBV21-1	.	TGTGCCAGCAGCAAAGGTGCCAGTTCTGGTGAAAAACTGTTTTTT	CASSKGASSGEKLFF
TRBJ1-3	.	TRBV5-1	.	TGCGCCAGCAGCTTGGCCCCACCGGGGTTCGGAAACACCATATATTTT	CASSLAPPGFGNTIYF
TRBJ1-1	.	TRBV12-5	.	TGTGCTAGTGGTTTGGTAGTCCCCGGTGAAGCTTTCTTT	CASGLVVPGEAFF
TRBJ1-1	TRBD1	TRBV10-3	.	TGTGCCATCAGTGACAGGGGGCCGGCTTTCTTT	CAISDRGPAFF
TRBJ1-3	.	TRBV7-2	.	TGTGCCAGCAGCCCAAGGACACCTCTCTCTGGAAACACCATATATTTT	CASSPRTPLSGNTIYF
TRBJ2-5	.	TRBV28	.	TGTGCCAGCAGTTCCTCCCAGCAGGGACAAGAGACCCAGTACTTC	CASSSSQQGQETQYF
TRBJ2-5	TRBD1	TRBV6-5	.	TGTGCCAGCAGTTACGTTTCGGGACAGGGAGGAGAGACCCAGTACTTC	CASSYVSGQGGETQYF
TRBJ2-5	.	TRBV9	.	TGTGCCAGCAGCGGACAAGAGACCCAGTACTTC	CASSGQETQYF
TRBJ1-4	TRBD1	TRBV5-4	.	TGTGCCAGCAGCTTGTCCCGGACAGGGAGGGCAGCTAATGAAAAACTGTTTTTT	CASSLSRTGRAANEKLFF
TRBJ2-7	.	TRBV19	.	TGTGCCAGTAGCCTCATTTTCATCGGGGGTTCCTACGAGCAGTACTTC	CASSLIFIGGSYEQYF
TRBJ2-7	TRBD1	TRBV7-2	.	TGTGCCAGCAGCTTAGCTAGGACAGGGGCCTACGAGCAGTACTTC	CASSLARTGAYEQYF
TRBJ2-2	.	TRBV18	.	TGTGCCAGCTCACCACGCCTAATAGGAGGGGGGAACACCGGGGAGCTGTTTTTT	CASSPRLIGGGNTGELFF
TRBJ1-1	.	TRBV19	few	TGTGCCAGCTCGGGACAGAACACTGAAGCTTTCTTT	CASSGQNTEAFF
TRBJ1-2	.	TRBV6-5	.	TGTGCCAGCTCAGGGGTGGGCCCGGGTGGCTACACCTTC	CASSGVGPGGYTF